The 22 T cell receptor beta chains presented below share a single source sample, sequenced in a study of response to subunit inactivated influenza vaccine (dated by TCRdb to 2016 to 2019). The method behind the library was RT-PCR. The listed sequencing device is Illumina HiSeq 2500. TCRdb handled the public reads itself, with Q25 trimming in fastp and clone calling in MiXCR, and kept productive beta chains. Each CDR3 protein appears once, grouped with its most common genes and DNA. Present in this sample are approximately 290,000 distinct CDR3 sequences, roughly 20% of which were seen just once. Jointly, the top ten make up 9% to 12% of the sample. The material sequenced was PBMCs from blood, taken less than 22 months after vaccination. The receptors shown here come from a man aged 50-75 years who received an inactivated influenza vaccine. Donor details come from another sample of the same person, matched by shared clones.

This clonotype came up a few times. This rearrangement joins TRBV4-1 to TRBJ1-2; 9 nucleotides agree with TRBD1. V lost 2 bases to trimming and J lost 2 bases; unmatched junction nucleotides: 0. The CDR3 length is 14 residues. The germline CDR1 and CDR2 sequences are MGHRA and YSYEKL. CDR3 amino acids: CASSQTGGNYGYTF. The CDR3 DNA follows: TGCGCCAGCAGCCAAACAGGGGGCAACTATGGCTACACCTTC.

The genes are TRBV27 and TRBJ2-3; D remains unclear. CDR3 length: 14 amino acids. CDR1 is MNHEY, CDR2 SMNVEV, per germline (reference sequence). The CDR3 loop is CPDGPGRDTDTQYF. CDR3 nucleotide sequence: TGTCCCGACGGCCCCGGACGAGACACAGATACGCAGTATTTT.

CDR3 region: CASSPGLAGDNEQFF. The CDR3 DNA follows: TGTGCCAGCAGTCCGGGACTAGCGGGAGACAATGAGCAGTTCTTC. The chain couples TRBV28 to TRBJ2-1; 14 bases line up with TRBD2. Trimming cost V 5 bases and J 5 bases; bases outside gene matches: 2. Germline CDR1 is MDHEN and CDR2 is SYDVKM. CDR3 length: 15 residues.

DNA of the CDR3: TGTGCCAGCAGTTTGGAGGGGGTGGAGATTAAGTACTTC. It encodes CASSLEGVEIKYF. V and J are TRBV6-2 or TRBV6-3 and TRBJ2-5; D might be TRBD1 or TRBD2, each matching 6 bases. The germline V gene has CDR1 MNHEY and CDR2 SVGEGT. The CDR3 extends over 13 amino acids. V was clipped by 4 bases and J by 12 bases, with 18 bases between them.

This clonotype was observed a handful of times. DNA for the CDR3: TGCGCCAGCAGCTTGGTGGAATGGAGGAACACTGAAGCTTTCTTT. As protein: CASSLVEWRNTEAFF. The chain joins TRBV5-1 to TRBJ1-1; D is unresolved. Trimming removed 0 bases from V and 1 base from J, with 10 bases in between. The CDR3 runs to 15 residues. Germline V gives CDR1 SGHRS, CDR2 YFSETQ.

This clonotype was counted between two and nine times. The chain links TRBV7-2 to TRBJ1-3; D is unclear. Germline CDR1 SGHTA, CDR2 FQGNSA. The V end lost 5 bases, the J end lost 4 bases, and 15 bases lay between the germline ends. CDR3 size: 15 residues. The CDR3 DNA reads TGTGCCAGCAGCCGCGCGACTGGGTACGGAAACACCATATATTTT. Its translation: CASSRATGYGNTIYF.

This chain connects TRBV20-1 to TRBJ1-5; D gene uncertain. CDR3 length: 12 amino acids. CDR1 and CDR2 from the germline V gene are DFQATT and SNEGSKA (reference sequence). With 6 bases removed from V and 4 bases from J, the gap between germline ends came to 10 bases. The CDR3: CSANKRNQPQHF. In DNA form, the CDR3 reads TGCAGTGCAAACAAGAGAAATCAGCCCCAGCATTTT.

This CDR3 reads CASSYGTLREKLFF. The CDR3 DNA reads TGTGCCAGCAGCTACGGGACATTACGAGAAAAACTGTTTTTT. The chain links TRBV5-5 to TRBJ1-4, with D perhaps TRBD1 (6 bases). Germline-derived CDR1 and CDR2 are SGHKS and YYEKEE (reference sequence). The V gene lost 3 bases and the J gene lost 8 bases, with 14 bases spanning the gap. The CDR3 runs 14 residues.

This chain links TRBV7-9 with TRBJ1-1; no reliable D call. The V end was cut by 5 bases, the J end by 3 bases, with 7 bases between. The CDR3 has 12 residues. The germline gives CDR1 SEHNR, CDR2 FQNEAQ (reference sequence). The CDR3 sequence: CASSRQDTEAFF. CDR3 DNA sequence: TGTGCCAGCAGCCGACAAGACACTGAAGCTTTCTTT.

This clonotype was counted a few times. The chain is built from TRBV28 and TRBJ2-5, with TRBD2 matching 11 bases. The germline V gene has CDR1 MDHEN and CDR2 SYDVKM. The CDR3 length is 15 residues. V was clipped by 5 bases and J by 3 bases; unmatched bases: 5. The CDR3 nucleotides read TGTGCCAGCAGTCCCAGACTAGCGGGGAAAGAGACCCAGTACTTC. Translated, it gives CASSPRLAGKETQYF.

This clonotype was seen more than once but under ten times. The J gene is TRBJ2-1, the V gene TRBV29-1; maybe TRBD2 (5 bases). Trimming removed 6 bases at V and 8 bases at J, with 17 bases between. This CDR3 spans 13 amino acids. Germline V gene data show CDR1 as SQVTM and CDR2 as ANQGSEA. The CDR3 DNA sequence: TGCAGCGTCCCAAGACGGGGTAGCGATGAGCAGTTCTTC. Encoded protein: CSVPRRGSDEQFF.

This clonotype was observed a single time. The chain has TRBV30 and TRBJ1-4, with D maybe TRBD1 (6 bases). In germline, CDR1 is GTSNPN, CDR2 SVGIG (reference sequence). V was pared by 6 bases and J by 0 bases, with 14 bases between. The CDR3 spans 15 residues. CDR3 bases: TGTGCCTGCGGGGGGGCAATTGCAACTAATGAAAAACTGTTTTTT. Translated: CACGGAIATNEKLFF.

V usage is TRBV20-1 and J usage is TRBJ1-1, with D uncertain. V was pared by 2 bases and J by 6 bases, with 10 bases between. In germline, CDR1 is DFQATT, CDR2 SNEGSKA (reference sequence). This CDR3 region has 12 residues. In nucleotides, the CDR3 is TGCAGTGCTAGACAGGCTTCCCCTGAAGCTTTCTTT. It is translated as CSARQASPEAFF.

This clonotype was recorded a few times. V gene TRBV7-9 combines with J gene TRBJ1-4; 7 bases agree with TRBD1. V lost 10 bases to trimming and J lost 5 bases; unmatched junction nucleotides: 19. CDR1 and CDR2 from the germline V gene are SEHNR and FQNEAQ (reference sequence). The CDR3 spans 17 residues. The CDR3 loop reads CATQGVGGSNSNEKLFF. CDR3 nucleotides: TGTGCCACCCAGGGGGTCGGGGGGTCCAACTCAAATGAAAAACTGTTTTTT.

This clonotype was observed a handful of times. The chain employs TRBV12-3 or TRBV12-4 and TRBJ1-2; no firm D call. V was shortened by 1 base and J by 8 bases, with 11 bases between the two germline ends. This CDR3 contains 13 residues. The CDR3 here is CASSLGGLGGYTF. The CDR3 coding sequence is TGTGCCAGCAGTTTAGGCGGCCTAGGCGGCTACACCTTC.

The chain combines TRBV5-1 with TRBJ2-5, with TRBD1 matching 7 bases. The CDR3 is 14 residues long. Per germline, CDR1 SGHRS and CDR2 YFSETQ. J was trimmed by 4 bases and V by 0 bases; bases with no gene match: 3. The CDR3 is CASSLGGTVETQYF. The CDR3 DNA sequence: TGCGCCAGCAGCTTGGGAGGGACAGTAGAGACCCAGTACTTC.

This clonotype has only a few counts. The chain carries TRBV28 and TRBJ1-5; no definite D call. CDR3 length: 15 amino acids. The germline V gene has CDR1 MDHEN and CDR2 SYDVKM. V lost 5 bases and J lost 0, with 11 bases in between. The CDR3 region has the DNA TGTGCCAGCAGTCCGTTTGAGGGTAGCAATCAGCCCCAGCATTTT. This gives the protein CASSPFEGSNQPQHF.

This clonotype was counted only a few times. The rearrangement uses TRBV28 and TRBJ1-1, with D perhaps matching TRBD1 (5 bases). V lost 8 bases, J lost 3 bases, and 19 bases lay in between. Germline V gene lookup returns CDR1 MDHEN and CDR2 SYDVKM. The CDR3 loop spans 15 amino acids. Written as DNA, the CDR3 is TGTGCCAGCTCCACGGGGGTGGCATTTTACACTGAAGCTTTCTTT. Its protein product is CASSTGVAFYTEAFF.

The sample holds many counts of this clonotype. This chain connects TRBV20-1 to TRBJ2-7, with 9 nucleotides matching TRBD2. The CDR3 is 15 residues long. After removal of 0 bases from V and 4 bases from J, the junction contained 7 bases not matched to a gene. Germline CDR1 DFQATT, CDR2 SNEGSKA (reference sequence). CDR3 amino acids: CSARDSSGMRYEQYF. The CDR3 region has the DNA TGCAGTGCTAGAGATTCTAGCGGGATGAGGTACGAGCAGTACTTC.

The J gene is TRBJ2-1, the V gene TRBV7-2, with D possibly TRBD1 on 6 matching bases. V lost 5 bases, J lost 6 bases, and 17 bases lay in between. Germline CDR1 is SGHTA and CDR2 is FQGNSA. This CDR3 is 15 amino acids long. The CDR3 sequence is CASSPVLRGSNEQFF. For the CDR3, the DNA is TGTGCCAGCAGCCCGGTCCTAAGGGGGAGCAATGAGCAGTTCTTC.

V and J are TRBV19 and TRBJ1-1; D is possibly TRBD1 (6 bases). CDR3 length: 15 amino acids. In germline, CDR1 is LNHDA, CDR2 SQIVND (reference sequence). V lost 4 bases and J 0 bases, leaving 12 bases between the germline ends. The CDR3 sequence: CASSTRTAMNTEAFF. The CDR3 DNA reads as TGTGCCAGTAGTACCAGGACAGCGATGAACACTGAAGCTTTCTTT.

The rearrangement links TRBV5-1 to TRBJ2-1; D unclear. Germline loops: CDR1 SGHRS, CDR2 YFSETQ. Trimming shortened V by 4 bases and J by 3 bases, and 11 bases separated the two germline ends. CDR3 length equals 14 residues. The chain's CDR3 is CASSLDPLYNEQFF. In DNA, the CDR3 is TGCGCCAGCAGCCTTGACCCGCTCTACAATGAGCAGTTCTTC.